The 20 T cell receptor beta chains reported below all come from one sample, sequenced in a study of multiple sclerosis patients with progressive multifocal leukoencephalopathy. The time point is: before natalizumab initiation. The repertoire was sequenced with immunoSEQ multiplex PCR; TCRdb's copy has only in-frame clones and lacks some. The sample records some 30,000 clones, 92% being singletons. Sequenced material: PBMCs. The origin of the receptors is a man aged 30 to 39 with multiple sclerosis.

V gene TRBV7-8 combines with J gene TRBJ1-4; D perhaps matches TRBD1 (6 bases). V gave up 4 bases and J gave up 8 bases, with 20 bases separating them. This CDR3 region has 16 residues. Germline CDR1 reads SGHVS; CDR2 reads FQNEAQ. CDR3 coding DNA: TGTGCCAGCAGCTCTCCGGCGGGGGGGCTGGGGGAAAAACTGTTTTTT. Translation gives CASSSPAGGLGEKLFF.

CDR3 DNA sequence: TGTGCCAGCAGCTTGGTCAGCTCTGGGGCCAACGTCCTGACTTTC. It is translated as CASSLVSSGANVLTF. The chain joins TRBV5-6 to TRBJ2-6; D remains unclear. The CDR3 runs 15 residues. V was clipped by 0 bases and J by 0 bases, with 4 bases between them. Germline V gene sequence: CDR1 SGHDT, CDR2 YYEEEE. Supplemented by reference TRBV5-6 and TRBJ2-6, the full variable domain reads DAGVTQSPTHLIKTRGQQVTLRCSPKSGHDTVSWYQQALGQGPQFIFQYYEEEERQRGNFPDRFSGHQFPNYSSELNVNALLLGDSALYLCASSLVSSGANVLTFGAGSRLTVL.

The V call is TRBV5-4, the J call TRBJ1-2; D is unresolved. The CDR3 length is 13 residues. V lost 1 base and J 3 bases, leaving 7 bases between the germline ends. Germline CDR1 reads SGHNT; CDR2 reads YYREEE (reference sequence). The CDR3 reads CASSLRGYYGYTF. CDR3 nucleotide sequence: TGTGCCAGCAGCTTGAGAGGGTACTATGGCTACACCTTC.

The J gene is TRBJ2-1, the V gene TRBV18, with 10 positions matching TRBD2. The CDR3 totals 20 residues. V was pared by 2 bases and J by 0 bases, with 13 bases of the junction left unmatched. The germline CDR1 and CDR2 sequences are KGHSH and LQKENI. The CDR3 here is CASSPGAGLAVISSYNEQFF. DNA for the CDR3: TGTGCCAGCTCACCAGGTGCAGGACTAGCGGTAATTAGCTCCTACAATGAGCAGTTCTTC.

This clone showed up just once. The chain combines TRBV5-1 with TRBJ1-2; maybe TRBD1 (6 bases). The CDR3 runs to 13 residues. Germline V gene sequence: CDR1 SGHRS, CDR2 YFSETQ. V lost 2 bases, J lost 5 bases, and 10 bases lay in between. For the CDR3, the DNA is TGCGCCAGCAGCTTAGGGGGATCTTATGGCTACACCTTC. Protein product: CASSLGGSYGYTF.

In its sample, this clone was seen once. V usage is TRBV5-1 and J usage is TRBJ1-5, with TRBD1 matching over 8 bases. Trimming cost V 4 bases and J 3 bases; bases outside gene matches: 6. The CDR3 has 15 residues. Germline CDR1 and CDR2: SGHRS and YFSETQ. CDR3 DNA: TGCGCCAGCAGCCCGACAGGGGAAAACAATCAGCCCCAGCATTTT. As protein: CASSPTGENNQPQHF.

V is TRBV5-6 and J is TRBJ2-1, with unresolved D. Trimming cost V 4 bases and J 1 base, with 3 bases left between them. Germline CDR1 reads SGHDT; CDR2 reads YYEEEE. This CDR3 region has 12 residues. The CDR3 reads CASSVSYNEQFF. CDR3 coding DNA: TGTGCCAGCAGCGTATCCTACAATGAGCAGTTCTTC.

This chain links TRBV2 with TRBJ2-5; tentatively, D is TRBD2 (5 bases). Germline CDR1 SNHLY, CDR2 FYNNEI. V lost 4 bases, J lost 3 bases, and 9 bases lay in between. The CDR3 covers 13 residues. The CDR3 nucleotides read TGTGCCAGCAGTGGTGAGAGGGAAGAGACCCAGTACTTC. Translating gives CASSGEREETQYF. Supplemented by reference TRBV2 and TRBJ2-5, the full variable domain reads EPEVTQTPSHQVTQMGQEVILRCVPISNHLYFYWYRQILGQKVEFLVSFYNNEISEKSEIFDDQFSVERPDGSNFTLKIRSTKLEDSAMYFCASSGEREETQYFGPGTRLLVL.

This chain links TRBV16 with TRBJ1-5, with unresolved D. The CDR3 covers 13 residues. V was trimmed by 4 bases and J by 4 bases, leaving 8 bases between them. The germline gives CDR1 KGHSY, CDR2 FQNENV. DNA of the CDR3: TGTGCCAGCAGCCCCAGCGGGAATCAGCCCCAGCATTTT. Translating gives CASSPSGNQPQHF. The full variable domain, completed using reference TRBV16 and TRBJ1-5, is GEEVAQTPKHLVRGEGQKAKLYCAPIKGHSYVFWYQQVLKNEFKFLISFQNENVFDETGMPKERFSAKCLPNSPCSLEIQATKLEDSAVYFCASSPSGNQPQHFGDGTRLSIL.

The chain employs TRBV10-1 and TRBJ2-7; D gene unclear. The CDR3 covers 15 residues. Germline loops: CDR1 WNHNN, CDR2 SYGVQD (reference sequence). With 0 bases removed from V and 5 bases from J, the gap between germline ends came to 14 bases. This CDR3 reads CASSESRLDPDEQYF. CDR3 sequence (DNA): TGCGCCAGCAGTGAGTCGCGGCTAGATCCCGACGAGCAGTACTTC.

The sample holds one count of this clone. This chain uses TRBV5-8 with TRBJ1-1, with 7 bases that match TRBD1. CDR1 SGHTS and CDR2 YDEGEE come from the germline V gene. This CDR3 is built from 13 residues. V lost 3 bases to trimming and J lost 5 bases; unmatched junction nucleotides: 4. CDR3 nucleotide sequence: TGTGCCAGCAGCTACAGGGGAATAACTGAAGCTTTCTTT. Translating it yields CASSYRGITEAFF.

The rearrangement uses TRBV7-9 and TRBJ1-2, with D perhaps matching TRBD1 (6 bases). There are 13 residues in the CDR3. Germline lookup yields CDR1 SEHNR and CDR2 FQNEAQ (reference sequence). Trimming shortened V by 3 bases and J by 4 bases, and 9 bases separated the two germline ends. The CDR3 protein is CASSFTGTYGYTF. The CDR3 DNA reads TGTGCCAGCAGCTTCACAGGGACCTATGGCTACACCTTC.

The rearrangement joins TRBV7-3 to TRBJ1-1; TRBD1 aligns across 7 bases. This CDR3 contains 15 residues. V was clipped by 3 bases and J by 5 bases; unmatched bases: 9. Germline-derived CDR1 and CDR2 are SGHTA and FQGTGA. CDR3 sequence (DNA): TGTGCCAGCAGCTTCGGCGGGGGCAGGGGGACTGAAGCTTTCTTT. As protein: CASSFGGGRGTEAFF.

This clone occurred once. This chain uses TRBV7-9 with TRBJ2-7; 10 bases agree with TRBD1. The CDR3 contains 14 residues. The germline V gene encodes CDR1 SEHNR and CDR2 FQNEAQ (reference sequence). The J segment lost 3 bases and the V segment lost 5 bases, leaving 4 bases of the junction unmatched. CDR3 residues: CASSGRTGGYEQYF. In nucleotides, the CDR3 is TGTGCCAGCAGCGGACGGACAGGGGGCTACGAGCAGTACTTC.

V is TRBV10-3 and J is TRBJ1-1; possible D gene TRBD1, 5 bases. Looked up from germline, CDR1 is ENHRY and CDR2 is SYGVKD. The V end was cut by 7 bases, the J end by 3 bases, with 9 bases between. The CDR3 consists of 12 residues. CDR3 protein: CAIKGKDTEAFF. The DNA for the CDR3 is TGTGCCATCAAGGGGAAGGACACTGAAGCTTTCTTT.

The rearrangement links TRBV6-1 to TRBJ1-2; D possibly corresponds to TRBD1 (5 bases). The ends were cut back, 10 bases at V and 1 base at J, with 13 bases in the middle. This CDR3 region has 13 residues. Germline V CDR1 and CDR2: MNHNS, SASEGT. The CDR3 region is CATLGPSNYGYTF. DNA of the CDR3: TGTGCCACCCTGGGACCGAGTAACTATGGCTACACCTTC.

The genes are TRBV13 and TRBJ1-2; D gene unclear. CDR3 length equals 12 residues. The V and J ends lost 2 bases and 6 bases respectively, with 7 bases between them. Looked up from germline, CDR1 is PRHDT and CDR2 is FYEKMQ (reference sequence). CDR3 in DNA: TGTGCCAGCAGCTTATTAGGAAATGGCTACACCTTC. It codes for CASSLLGNGYTF.

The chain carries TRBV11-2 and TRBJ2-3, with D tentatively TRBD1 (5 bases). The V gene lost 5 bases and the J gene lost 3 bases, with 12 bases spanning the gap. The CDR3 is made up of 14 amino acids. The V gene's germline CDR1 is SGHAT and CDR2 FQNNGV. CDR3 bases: TGTGCCAGCAGCGCGCAGGGTAGGACAGATACGCAGTATTTT. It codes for CASSAQGRTDTQYF.

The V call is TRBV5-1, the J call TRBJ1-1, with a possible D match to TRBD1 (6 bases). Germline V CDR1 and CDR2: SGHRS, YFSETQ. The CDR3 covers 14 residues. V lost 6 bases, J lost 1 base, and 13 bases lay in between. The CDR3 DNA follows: TGCGCCAGCAATCATCCAGGGGCGAACACTGAAGCTTTCTTT. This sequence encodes CASNHPGANTEAFF.

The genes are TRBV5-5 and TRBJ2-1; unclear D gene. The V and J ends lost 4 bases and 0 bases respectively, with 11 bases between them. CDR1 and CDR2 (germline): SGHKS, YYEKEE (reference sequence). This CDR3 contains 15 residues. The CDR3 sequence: CASSVDPSSYNEQFF. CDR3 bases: TGTGCCAGCAGCGTGGACCCGAGCTCCTACAATGAGCAGTTCTTC.